The clone carrying this TCR beta chain was counted a few times. The entry originates in a study of blood T cell repertoires in COVID-19. Assay: immunoSEQ multiplex PCR; the TCRdb copy retains only in-frame clones and omits some. Of approximately 270,000 clones listed, 85% to 90% were seen once; the top ten hold around 1.7%. CDR1 is SGHRS and CDR2 is YFSETQ in the germline V gene. This CDR3 is built from 16 residues. V was pared by 1 base and J by 1 base, with 3 bases of the junction left unmatched. The material sequenced was PBMCs or T cells enriched from blood (not recorded which). This clonotype originated in a man between 35 and 55 years old who had recovered from COVID-19. The chain combines TRBV5-1 with TRBJ2-1; 9 bases fit TRBD1. In DNA form, the CDR3 reads TGCGCCAGCAGCTTGTCCGGGACAGGGTCCTACAATGAGCAGTTCTTC. Its translation: CASSLSGTGSYNEQFF.